Below are 15 T cell receptor beta chains sequenced from a single sample in a study of blood T cell repertoires in COVID-19. The protocol was immunoSEQ multiplex PCR, while the TCRdb copy is restricted to in-frame clones and leaves out a portion. The sample carries roughly 260,000 clones, about 89% recorded once. The sample consisted of PBMCs or T cells enriched from blood (not recorded which). The receptors originated from a human donor in a cohort exposed to, infected with or recovered from COVID-19 (not recorded which). The donor label of this sample is uncertain.

The chain carries TRBV19 and TRBJ1-2; 9 nucleotides agree with TRBD1. In germline, CDR1 is LNHDA, CDR2 SQIVND (reference sequence). Germline trimming cut 9 bases from V and 4 bases from J; bases unmatched to any gene: 3. The CDR3 runs 12 residues. DNA of the CDR3: TGTGCCAGCCAGGACAGGGGCTATGGCTACACCTTC. Translated: CASQDRGYGYTF.

This chain joins TRBV12-3 or TRBV12-4 and TRBJ1-5, with D perhaps matching TRBD1 (5 bases). The V end lost 6 bases, the J end lost 4 bases, and 10 bases lay between the germline ends. This CDR3 contains 13 residues. The CDR3 DNA follows: TGTGCCAGCAGCACCGGGGGGAATCAGCCCCAGCATTTT. Translation gives CASSTGGNQPQHF.

The rearrangement joins TRBV19 to TRBJ1-1; D not resolved. Germline CDR1 and CDR2: LNHDA and SQIVND (reference sequence). The CDR3 is made up of 13 amino acids. The V and J ends lost 6 bases and 0 bases respectively, with 8 bases between them. In nucleotides, the CDR3 is TGTGCCAGTAGCCCAGTCATGAACACTGAAGCTTTCTTT. Its protein product is CASSPVMNTEAFF.

The chain carries TRBV6-1 and TRBJ1-2; 7 bases are shared with TRBD1. Per germline, CDR1 MNHNS and CDR2 SASEGT. The CDR3 has 15 amino acids. V gave up 5 bases and J gave up 4 bases; unmatched junction bases: 10. The CDR3 coding sequence is TGTGCCAGCAGTACCACGGGACAGCGCGTCTATGGCTACACCTTC. Encoded protein: CASSTTGQRVYGYTF.

The chain joins TRBV7-9 to TRBJ1-1, with D possibly matching TRBD1 (5 bases). This CDR3 region has 15 residues. CDR1 SEHNR and CDR2 FQNEAQ come from the germline V gene (reference sequence). Trimming cost V 1 base and J 0 bases, with 9 bases left between them. CDR3 in DNA: TGTGCCAGCAGCTTAGGACAGTACGTGAACACTGAAGCTTTCTTT. Protein product: CASSLGQYVNTEAFF.

The sample holds one count of this clone. The rearrangement uses TRBV6-6 and TRBJ2-7, with 9 bases fitting TRBD1. Germline V gene lookup returns CDR1 MNHNY and CDR2 SVGAGI (reference sequence). Trimming removed 7 bases from V and 6 bases from J; junction bases left unmatched: 10. This CDR3 has 14 amino acids. The CDR3 DNA is TGTGCCAGCATTAGGGGACAGGGCTCCCTCGAGCAGTACTTC. Amino acids: CASIRGQGSLEQYF.

The rearrangement joins TRBV10-3 to TRBJ1-2; tentative D call: TRBD1 (5 bases). Deletions cut 0 bases from V and 6 bases from J, with 8 bases between. The V gene's germline CDR1 is ENHRY and CDR2 SYGVKD. The CDR3 loop spans 13 amino acids. CDR3 region: CAISESQGNGYTF. Written as DNA, the CDR3 is TGTGCCATCAGTGAGTCCCAGGGAAATGGCTACACCTTC.

In its sample, this clone was seen a few times. The rearrangement joins TRBV6-2 or TRBV6-3 to TRBJ2-1, with 12 nucleotides matching TRBD1. With 5 bases clipped from V and 5 bases from J, the junction kept 4 bases outside the gene matches. Germline V gene data show CDR1 as MNHEY and CDR2 as SVGEGT. CDR3 size: 15 residues. Here the CDR3 DNA reads TGTGCCAGCAGTCACGGGACAGGGGGCCACAATGAGCAGTTCTTC. Encoded protein: CASSHGTGGHNEQFF.

The chain recombines TRBV28 with TRBJ1-1; 9 bases are a match to TRBD1. The CDR3 totals 17 residues. V shed 5 bases, J shed 5 bases, and the junction held 15 bases outside the gene matches. CDR1 is MDHEN and CDR2 is SYDVKM in the germline V gene. The CDR3 region is CASSPGDRVWAETEAFF. The CDR3 nucleotides read TGTGCCAGCAGTCCCGGGGACAGGGTTTGGGCTGAGACTGAAGCTTTCTTT.

The chain recombines TRBV7-9 with TRBJ1-2; maybe TRBD1 (6 bases). The V end was cut by 5 bases, the J end by 6 bases, with 22 bases between. CDR1 and CDR2 from the germline V gene are SEHNR and FQNEAQ (reference sequence). There are 16 residues in the CDR3. CDR3 loop: CASSPEWRGGVDGYTF. CDR3 nucleotides: TGTGCCAGCAGCCCTGAGTGGAGAGGGGGTGTAGATGGCTACACCTTC.

The J gene is TRBJ2-3, the V gene TRBV5-1; TRBD2 matches at 10 bases. Per germline, CDR1 SGHRS and CDR2 YFSETQ. V lost 3 bases, J lost 3 bases, and 4 bases stayed unmatched. This CDR3 region has 15 residues. This CDR3 reads CASSSRAGGTDTQYF. The CDR3, as DNA: TGCGCCAGCAGCTCAAGAGCGGGGGGGACAGATACGCAGTATTTT.

This chain links TRBV27 with TRBJ2-7; TRBD1 matches 10 bases. The germline gives CDR1 MNHEY, CDR2 SMNVEV (reference sequence). This CDR3 spans 14 amino acids. The trim removed 8 bases at V and 0 bases at J, leaving 4 bases unmatched. This CDR3 is CASWDRGSSYEQYF. In nucleotides, the CDR3 is TGTGCCAGCTGGGACAGGGGTAGCTCCTACGAGCAGTACTTC.

A single count supports this clone. Here the CDR3 DNA reads TGTGCCAGCAGCAAACAACAGGCGGCCCAGAGCGAGCAGTACTTC. This sequence encodes CASSKQQAAQSEQYF. The rearrangement joins TRBV3-1 (or the pseudogene TRBV3-2) to TRBJ2-7, with D possibly being TRBD1 (5 bases). This CDR3 comprises 15 residues. The V gene lost 5 bases and the J gene lost 6 bases, with 20 bases spanning the gap. The V gene's germline CDR1 is LGHDT and CDR2 YNNKEL (reference sequence).

The chain carries TRBV11-1 and TRBJ1-1; D unresolved. Germline values: CDR1 SGHAT, CDR2 FQDESV (reference sequence). V lost 5 bases to trimming and J lost 8 bases, with 18 bases between them. The CDR3 is 14 residues long. This CDR3 reads CASSPRARGSEAFF. In DNA, the CDR3 is TGTGCCAGCAGCCCTAGAGCCCGGGGTAGCGAAGCTTTCTTT.

The chain links TRBV10-3 to TRBJ2-7, with a possible D match to TRBD1 (6 bases). Trimming stripped 0 bases from V and 3 bases from J, with 9 bases between. CDR3 length: 14 amino acids. CDR1 and CDR2 (germline): ENHRY, SYGVKD. In DNA form, the CDR3 reads TGTGCCATCAGTGAGTCGAAGGGGGTCTACGAGCAGTACTTC. Its translation is CAISESKGVYEQYF.